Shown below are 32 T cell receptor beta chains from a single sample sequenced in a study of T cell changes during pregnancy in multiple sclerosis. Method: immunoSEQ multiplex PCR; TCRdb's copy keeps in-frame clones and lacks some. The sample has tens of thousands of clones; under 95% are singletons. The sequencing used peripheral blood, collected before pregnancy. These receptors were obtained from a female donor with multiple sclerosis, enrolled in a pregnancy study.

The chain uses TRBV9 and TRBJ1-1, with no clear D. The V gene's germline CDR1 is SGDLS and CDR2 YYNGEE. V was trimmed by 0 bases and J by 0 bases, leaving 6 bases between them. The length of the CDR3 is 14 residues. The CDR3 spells CASSVEQMNTEAFF. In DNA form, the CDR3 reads TGTGCCAGCAGCGTAGAACAGATGAACACTGAAGCTTTCTTT.

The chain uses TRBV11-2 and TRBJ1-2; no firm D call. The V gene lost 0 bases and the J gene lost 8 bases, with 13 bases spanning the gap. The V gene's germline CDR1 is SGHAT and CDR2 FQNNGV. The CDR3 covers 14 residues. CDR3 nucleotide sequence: TGTGCCAGCAGCTTAGATGACGGGGTGGGGGGCTACACCTTC. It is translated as CASSLDDGVGGYTF.

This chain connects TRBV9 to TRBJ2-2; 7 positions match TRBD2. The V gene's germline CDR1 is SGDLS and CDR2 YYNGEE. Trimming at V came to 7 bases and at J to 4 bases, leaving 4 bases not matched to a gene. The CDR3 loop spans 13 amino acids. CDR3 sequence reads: CASGGVRTGELFF. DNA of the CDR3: TGTGCCAGCGGGGGGGTTCGCACCGGGGAGCTGTTTTTT.

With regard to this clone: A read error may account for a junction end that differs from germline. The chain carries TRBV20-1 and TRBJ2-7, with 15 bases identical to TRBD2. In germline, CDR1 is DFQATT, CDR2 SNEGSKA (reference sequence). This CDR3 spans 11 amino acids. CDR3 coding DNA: TGCAGTGCCCTCGGACTAGCGGGAGGGGTTTTC. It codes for CSALGLAGGVF.

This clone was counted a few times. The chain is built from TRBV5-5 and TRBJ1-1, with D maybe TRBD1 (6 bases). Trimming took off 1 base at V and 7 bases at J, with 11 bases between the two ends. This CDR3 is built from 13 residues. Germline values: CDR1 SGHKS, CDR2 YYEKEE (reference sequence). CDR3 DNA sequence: TGTGCCAGCAGCTTGATAAGGGGGGGTGAAGCTTTCTTT. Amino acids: CASSLIRGGEAFF.

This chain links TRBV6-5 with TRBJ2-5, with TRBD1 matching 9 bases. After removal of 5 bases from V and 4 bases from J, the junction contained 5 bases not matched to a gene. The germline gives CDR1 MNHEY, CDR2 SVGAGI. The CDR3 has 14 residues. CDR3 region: CASSQTGGRETQYF. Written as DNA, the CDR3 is TGTGCCAGCAGTCAAACAGGGGGCCGAGAGACCCAGTACTTC.

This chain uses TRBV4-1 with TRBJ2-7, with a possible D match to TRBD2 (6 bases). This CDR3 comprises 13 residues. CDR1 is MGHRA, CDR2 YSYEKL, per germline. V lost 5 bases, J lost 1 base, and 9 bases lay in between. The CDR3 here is CASSDGGSYEQYF. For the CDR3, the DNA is TGCGCCAGCAGCGATGGAGGGTCCTACGAGCAGTACTTC.

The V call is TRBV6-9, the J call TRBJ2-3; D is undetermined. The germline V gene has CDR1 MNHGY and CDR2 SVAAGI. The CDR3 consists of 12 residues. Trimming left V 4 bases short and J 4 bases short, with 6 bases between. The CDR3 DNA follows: TGTGCCAGCAGTTCCCGGGCAGATACGCAGTATTTT. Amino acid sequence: CASSSRADTQYF.

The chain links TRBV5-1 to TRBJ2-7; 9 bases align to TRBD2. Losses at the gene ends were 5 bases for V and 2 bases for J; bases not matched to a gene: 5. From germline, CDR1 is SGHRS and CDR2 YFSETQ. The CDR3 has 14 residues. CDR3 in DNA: TGCGCCAGCAGAGCGGGGGGAAAGACCTACGAGCAGTACTTC. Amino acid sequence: CASRAGGKTYEQYF.

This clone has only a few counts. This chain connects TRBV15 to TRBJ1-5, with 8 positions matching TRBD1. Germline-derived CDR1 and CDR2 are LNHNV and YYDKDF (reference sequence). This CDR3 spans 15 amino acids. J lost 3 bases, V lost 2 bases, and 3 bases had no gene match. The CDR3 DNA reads TGTGCCACCAGCAGATTGACAGGGGACAATCAGCCCCAGCATTTT. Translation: CATSRLTGDNQPQHF.

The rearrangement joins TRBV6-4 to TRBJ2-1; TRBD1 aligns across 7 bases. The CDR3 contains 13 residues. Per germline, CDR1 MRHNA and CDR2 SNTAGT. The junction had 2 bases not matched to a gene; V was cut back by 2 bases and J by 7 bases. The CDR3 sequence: CASSDGTVNEQFF. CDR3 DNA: TGTGCCAGCAGTGACGGGACAGTAAATGAGCAGTTCTTC.

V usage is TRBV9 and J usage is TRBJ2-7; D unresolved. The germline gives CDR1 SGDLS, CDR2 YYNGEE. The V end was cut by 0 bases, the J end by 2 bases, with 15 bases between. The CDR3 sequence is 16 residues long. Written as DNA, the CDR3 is TGTGCCAGCAGCGTAGATCCGGAGCACCTTACCTACGAGCAGTACTTC. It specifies CASSVDPEHLTYEQYF.

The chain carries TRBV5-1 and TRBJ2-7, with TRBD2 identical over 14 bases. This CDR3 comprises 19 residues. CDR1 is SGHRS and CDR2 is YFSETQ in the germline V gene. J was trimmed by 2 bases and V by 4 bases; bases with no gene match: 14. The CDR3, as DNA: TGCGCCAGCAGCGAACGGACAGGACTAGCGGGAGGAGTGGCCTACGAGCAGTACTTC. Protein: CASSERTGLAGGVAYEQYF.

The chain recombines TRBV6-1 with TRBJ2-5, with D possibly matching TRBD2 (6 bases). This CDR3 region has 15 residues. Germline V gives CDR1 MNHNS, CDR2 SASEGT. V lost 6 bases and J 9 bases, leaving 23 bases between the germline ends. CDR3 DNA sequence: TGTGCCAGCAGGATAGAACCCGGGGGTCTGGTGTCCCAGTACTTC. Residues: CASRIEPGGLVSQYF.

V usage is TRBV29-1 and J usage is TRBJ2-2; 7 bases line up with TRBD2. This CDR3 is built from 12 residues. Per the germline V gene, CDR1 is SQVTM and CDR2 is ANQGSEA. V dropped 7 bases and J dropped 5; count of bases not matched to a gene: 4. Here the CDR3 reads CSGRGDTGELFF. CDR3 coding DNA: TGCAGCGGACGGGGGGATACCGGGGAGCTGTTTTTT.

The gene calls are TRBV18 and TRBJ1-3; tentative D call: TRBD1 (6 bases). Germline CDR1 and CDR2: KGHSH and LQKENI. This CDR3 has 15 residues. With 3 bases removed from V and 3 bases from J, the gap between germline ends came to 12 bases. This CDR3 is CASSPPGQIGNTIYF. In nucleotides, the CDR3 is TGTGCCAGCTCACCGCCGGGACAAATTGGAAACACCATATATTTT.

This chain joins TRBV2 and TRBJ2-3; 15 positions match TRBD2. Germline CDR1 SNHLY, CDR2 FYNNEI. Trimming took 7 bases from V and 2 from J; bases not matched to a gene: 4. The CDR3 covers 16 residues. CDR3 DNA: TGTGCCAGCACCGGACTAGCGGGAGGGAACACAGATACGCAGTATTTT. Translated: CASTGLAGGNTDTQYF.

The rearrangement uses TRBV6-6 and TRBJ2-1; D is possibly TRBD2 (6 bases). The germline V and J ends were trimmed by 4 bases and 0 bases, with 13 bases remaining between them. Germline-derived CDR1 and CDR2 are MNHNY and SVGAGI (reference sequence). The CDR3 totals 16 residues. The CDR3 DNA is TGTGCCAGCAGTTCCCGAGTAGCGGTCTCCTACAATGAGCAGTTCTTC. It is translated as CASSSRVAVSYNEQFF.

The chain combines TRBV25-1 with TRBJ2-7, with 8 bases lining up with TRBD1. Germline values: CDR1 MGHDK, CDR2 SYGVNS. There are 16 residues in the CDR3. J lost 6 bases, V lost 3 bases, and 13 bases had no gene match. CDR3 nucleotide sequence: TGTGCCAGCAGTGAGGGTTGGACAGGGCAAATGGTCGAGCAGTACTTC. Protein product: CASSEGWTGQMVEQYF.

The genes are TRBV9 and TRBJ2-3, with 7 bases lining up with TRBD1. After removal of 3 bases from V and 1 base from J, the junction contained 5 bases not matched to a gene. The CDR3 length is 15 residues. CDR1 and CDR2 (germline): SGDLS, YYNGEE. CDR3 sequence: CASSATGFGTDTQYF. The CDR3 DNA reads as TGTGCCAGCAGCGCGACAGGGTTTGGCACAGATACGCAGTATTTT.

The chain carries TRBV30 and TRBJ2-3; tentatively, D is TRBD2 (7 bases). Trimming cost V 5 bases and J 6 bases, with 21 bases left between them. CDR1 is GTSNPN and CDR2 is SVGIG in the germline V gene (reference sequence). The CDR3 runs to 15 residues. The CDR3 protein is CAWDPGAGAGDTQYF. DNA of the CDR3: TGTGCCTGGGACCCGGGGGCGGGAGCAGGTGATACGCAGTATTTT.

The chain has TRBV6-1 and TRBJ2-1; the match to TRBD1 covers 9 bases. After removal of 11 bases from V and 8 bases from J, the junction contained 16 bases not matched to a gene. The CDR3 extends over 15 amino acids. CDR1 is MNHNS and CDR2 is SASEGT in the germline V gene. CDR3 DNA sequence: TGTGCCTGTATTCAAGGGACAGGGACGTCGGATGAGCAGTTCTTC. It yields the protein CACIQGTGTSDEQFF.

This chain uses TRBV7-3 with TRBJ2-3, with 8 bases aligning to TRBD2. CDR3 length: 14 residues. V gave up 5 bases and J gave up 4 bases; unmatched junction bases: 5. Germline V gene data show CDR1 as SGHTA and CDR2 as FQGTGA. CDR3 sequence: CASSISGTADTQYF. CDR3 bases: TGTGCCAGCAGCATTAGCGGGACGGCAGATACGCAGTATTTT.

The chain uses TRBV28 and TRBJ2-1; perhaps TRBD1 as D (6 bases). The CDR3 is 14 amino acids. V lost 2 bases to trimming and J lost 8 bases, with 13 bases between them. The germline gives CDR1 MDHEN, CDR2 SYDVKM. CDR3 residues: CASSLTTGIDEQFF. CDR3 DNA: TGTGCCAGCAGTTTAACCACAGGGATTGATGAGCAGTTCTTC.

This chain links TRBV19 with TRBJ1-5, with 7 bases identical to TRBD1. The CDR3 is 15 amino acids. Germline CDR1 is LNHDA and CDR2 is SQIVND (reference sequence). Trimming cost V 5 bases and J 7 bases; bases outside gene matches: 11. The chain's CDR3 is CASSDQGGRGQPQHF. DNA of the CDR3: TGTGCCAGTAGTGACCAGGGGGGTAGGGGCCAGCCCCAGCATTTT.

The CDR3 coding sequence is TGTGCCAGCAGCTTCGCAGGAAACCTTGAAGCTTTCTTT. Protein product: CASSFAGNLEAFF. This chain joins TRBV5-6 and TRBJ1-1; D is uncertain. The CDR3 sequence is 13 residues long. CDR1 is SGHDT, CDR2 YYEEEE, per germline. Trimming took off 2 bases at V and 7 bases at J, with 12 bases between the two ends.

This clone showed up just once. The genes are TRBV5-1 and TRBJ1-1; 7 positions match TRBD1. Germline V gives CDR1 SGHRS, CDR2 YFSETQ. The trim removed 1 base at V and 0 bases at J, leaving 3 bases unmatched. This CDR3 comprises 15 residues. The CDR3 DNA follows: TGCGCCAGCAGCTTGTCTGGACAGGTGAACACTGAAGCTTTCTTT. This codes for CASSLSGQVNTEAFF.

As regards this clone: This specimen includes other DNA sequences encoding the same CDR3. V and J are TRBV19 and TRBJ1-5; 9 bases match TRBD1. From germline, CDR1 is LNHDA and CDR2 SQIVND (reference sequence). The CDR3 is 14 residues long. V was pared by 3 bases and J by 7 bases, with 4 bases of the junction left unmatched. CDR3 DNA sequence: TGTGCCAGTAGTATCGGGACAGGGAACCAGCCCCAGCATTTT. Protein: CASSIGTGNQPQHF.

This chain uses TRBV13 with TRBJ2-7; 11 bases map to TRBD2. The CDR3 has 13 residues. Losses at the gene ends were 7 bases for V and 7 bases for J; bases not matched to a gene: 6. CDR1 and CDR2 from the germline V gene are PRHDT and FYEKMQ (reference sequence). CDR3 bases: TGTGCCAGCACACCGACTAGCGGGAAGGAGCAGTACTTC. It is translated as CASTPTSGKEQYF.

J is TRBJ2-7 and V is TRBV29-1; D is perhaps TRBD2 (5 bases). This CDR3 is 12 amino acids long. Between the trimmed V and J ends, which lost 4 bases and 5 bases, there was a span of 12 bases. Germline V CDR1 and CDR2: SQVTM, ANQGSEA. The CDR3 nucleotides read TGCAGCGTTGGTGGGAGCGGCGACGAGCAGTACTTC. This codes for CSVGGSGDEQYF.

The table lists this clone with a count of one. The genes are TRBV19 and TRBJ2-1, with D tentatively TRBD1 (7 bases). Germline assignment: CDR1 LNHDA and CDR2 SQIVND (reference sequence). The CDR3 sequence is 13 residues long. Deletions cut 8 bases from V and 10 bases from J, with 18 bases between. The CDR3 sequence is CASSTGRGGEQFF. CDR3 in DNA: TGTGCCAGTTCGACAGGGCGGGGTGGAGAGCAGTTCTTC. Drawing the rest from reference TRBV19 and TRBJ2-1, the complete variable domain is DGGITQSPKYLFRKEGQNVTLSCEQNLNHDAMYWYRQDPGQGLRLIYYSQIVNDFQKGDIAEGYSVSREKKESFPLTVTSAQKNPTAFYLCASSTGRGGEQFFGPGTRLTVL.

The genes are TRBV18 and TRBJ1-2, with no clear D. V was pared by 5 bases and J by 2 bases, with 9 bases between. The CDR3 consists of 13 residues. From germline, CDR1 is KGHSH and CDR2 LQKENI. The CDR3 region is CASSASVNYGYTF. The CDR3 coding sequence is TGTGCCAGCTCAGCTAGCGTGAACTATGGCTACACCTTC.